A selection of T cell receptor beta chains follows, all from one sample in a study of T cells after posttransplantation cyclophosphamide. Here immunoSEQ multiplex PCR was the method, and the copy in TCRdb shows in-frame clones only, minus some. In the table there are roughly 15,000 clones, over 75% of which are singletons. This sample comprised PBMCs, obtained after an allogeneic stem cell transplant with a calcineurin inhibitor and methotrexate. Receptors originate from a male patient in his fifties or sixties who received an allogeneic stem cell transplant from an unrelated donor, was CMV-positive, and had chronic GVHD only. Some T cells may be provided by the graft donor. The CDR3 runs from the conserved cysteine through the conserved F or W. Each record gives: V gene, clone size, J gene, D gene, CDR3 DNA, CDR3 protein. A D gene is named only where the DNA matches it firmly. Only part of the rows carry a size: once, few, many, or a class if the clone is expanded.

>TRBV6-1|NA|TRBJ2-3|NA
TGTGCCAGCACCGGCGGCGGAGCTTCCACAGATACGCAGTATTTT
CASTGGGASTDTQYF
>TRBV7-8|NA|TRBJ2-1|TRBD1
TGTGCCAGCAGCTTATGGGAACGCACAGGGGGCGCTAGAGCGAATGAGCAGTTCTTC
CASSLWERTGGARANEQFF
>TRBV6-5|NA|TRBJ2-7|TRBD1
TGTGCCAGCAGCCTGGGACAGGGCTCCTACGAGCAGTACTTC
CASSLGQGSYEQYF
>TRBV7-6|NA|TRBJ2-2|TRBD1
TGTGCCAGCAGCTTGGGGACAGGGCCGAACACCGGGGAGCTGTTTTTT
CASSLGTGPNTGELFF
>TRBV5-1|NA|TRBJ2-1|TRBD2
TGCGCCAGCTTGCTCGGACTAGGGTCCTACAATGAGCAGTTCTTC
CASLLGLGSYNEQFF
>TRBV4-2|NA|TRBJ1-1|TRBD1
TGTGCCAGCAGCCATCGTGCGACAGGGTTTACTGAAGCTTTCTTT
CASSHRATGFTEAFF
>TRBV7-9|NA|TRBJ2-6|NA
TGTGCCAGCAGTGTAACGGGGTCTGGGGCCAACGTCCTGACTTTC
CASSVTGSGANVLTF
>TRBV4-3|NA|TRBJ2-1|TRBD2
TGCGCCAGCAGCCAAGAACCGCGGGGGGGGGTGCAGTTCTTC
CASSQEPRGGVQFF
>TRBV29-1|NA|TRBJ1-1|NA
TGCAGCGTTTATGGGGGCATTAGCACTGAAGCTTTCTTT
CSVYGGISTEAFF
>TRBV7-3|NA|TRBJ2-7|TRBD1
TGTGCCAGCAGCTCCGACAGGGGCGAGCAGTACTTC
CASSSDRGEQYF
>TRBV7-6|few|TRBJ1-4|NA
TGTGCCAGCAGCTCCGAGATGGGGGGAGAAAAACTGTTTTTT
CASSSEMGGEKLFF
>TRBV5-8|NA|TRBJ1-5|NA
TGTGCCAGCAGCTTTGACCCCGGGGGAAATCAGCCCCAGCATTTT
CASSFDPGGNQPQHF
>TRBV29-1|NA|TRBJ1-1|NA
TGCAGCGTTGGCTTTCTGAGCTCCGGGAACACTGAAGCTTTCTTT
CSVGFLSSGNTEAFF
>TRBV29-1|NA|TRBJ2-7|NA
TGCAGCGTTGAATTAGGGGGTAGACCCTACGAGCAGTACTTC
CSVELGGRPYEQYF
>TRBV14|NA|TRBJ2-3|TRBD2
TGTGCCAGCAGCCAAGAAAGAATAGATGGACTAGCAGATACGCAGTATTTT
CASSQERIDGLADTQYF
>TRBV9|NA|TRBJ2-3|NA
TGTGCCAGCAGCGTATTCGGAGGGGGGGACACAGATACGCAGTATTTT
CASSVFGGGDTDTQYF
>TRBV11-3|NA|TRBJ2-5|TRBD2
TGTGCCAGCAGCTTATTTCTAGCGGAAGAGACCCAGTACTTC
CASSLFLAEETQYF
>TRBV5-4|NA|TRBJ2-3|NA
TGTGCCAGCAGCTCCGGACAGTACACAGATACGCAGTATTTT
CASSSGQYTDTQYF
>TRBV19|NA|TRBJ1-3|TRBD1
TGTGCCAGTAGACAGGGGGCAGATGGAAACACCATATATTTT
CASRQGADGNTIYF
>TRBV6-5|NA|TRBJ2-1|TRBD2
TGTGCCAGCAGTTGGGCGGGAGGGCCAATTGATGAGCAGTTCTTC
CASSWAGGPIDEQFF
>TRBV11-2|NA|TRBJ1-1|TRBD1
TGTGCCAGCAGCTTGGGCCCTCGCACAGGGGCGACTGAAGCTTTCTTT
CASSLGPRTGATEAFF
>TRBV11-3|NA|TRBJ2-5|NA
TGTGCCAGCAGCTTACCCGGAGGACAGAATAAAGAGACCCAGTACTTC
CASSLPGGQNKETQYF
>TRBV5-8|NA|TRBJ1-2|TRBD1
TGTGCCAGCAGCCCAGGGGGCGACAGGGGCAATGGCTACACCTTC
CASSPGGDRGNGYTF
>TRBV7-8|NA|TRBJ1-1|NA
TGTGCCAGCAGCTTAGCAGCTATGAACACTGAAGCTTTCTTT
CASSLAAMNTEAFF
>TRBV7-9|NA|TRBJ1-4|TRBD1
TGTGCCAGCAGTCTCACGGGACAGGAAGAAAAACTGTTTTTT
CASSLTGQEEKLFF
>TRBV4-3|NA|TRBJ1-3|TRBD1
TGCGCCAGCAGCCAAGGAATGGGCACAGGGGGTTCTAGAAACACCATATATTTT
CASSQGMGTGGSRNTIYF
>TRBV4-1|NA|TRBJ2-5|NA
TGCGCCAGCAGCCCCGCGGACTATTCACAAGAGACCCAGTACTTC
CASSPADYSQETQYF
>TRBV7-8|NA|TRBJ2-7|NA
TGTGCCAGCAGCCCTTGGATCCCCAGGGGGACTTACGAGCAGTACTTC
CASSPWIPRGTYEQYF
>TRBV7-9|NA|TRBJ2-7|NA
TGTGCCAGCAGCCAGGAGGCCTACGAGCAGTACTTC
CASSQEAYEQYF
>TRBV7-9|NA|TRBJ1-2|NA
TGTGCCAGCAGCGTCGTCCAGGGACAAGGCTACACCTTC
CASSVVQGQGYTF
>TRBV5-4|NA|TRBJ2-3|TRBD2
TGTGCCAGCAGCTTGGGACTAGCGGGACCCCCAGATACGCAGTATTTT
CASSLGLAGPPDTQYF
>TRBV2|NA|TRBJ2-4|TRBD1
TGTGCCAGCAGGTACGGACAGGCCACCTCCATTAACATTCAGTACTTC
CASRYGQATSINIQYF
>TRBV19|NA|TRBJ2-3|TRBD1
TGTGCCAGTAGTAATCAGGGGGCGCAAGGAGATACGCAGTATTTT
CASSNQGAQGDTQYF
>TRBV11-2|NA|TRBJ2-1|NA
TGTGCCAGCAGCTTAGGTATCAATGAGCAGTTCTTC
CASSLGINEQFF
>TRBV5-6|NA|TRBJ2-7|NA
TGTGCCAGCAGCTTCCGGACAGCGCTGGAGCAGTACTTC
CASSFRTALEQYF
>TRBV6-1|NA|TRBJ2-1|TRBD2
TGTGCCAGCAGGAAACTAGCGGGGTCCCGTGAGCAGTTCTTC
CASRKLAGSREQFF
>TRBV11-2|NA|TRBJ2-7|NA
TGTGCCAGCAGCTTAATGGCCGAGCAGTACTTC
CASSLMAEQYF
>TRBV5-1|NA|TRBJ2-7|NA
TGCGCCAGCAGTCCCACCGTGCCGAGCTCCTACGAGCAGTACTTC
CASSPTVPSSYEQYF
>TRBV6-6|NA|TRBJ2-2|TRBD2
TGTGCCAGCAGTTACACGGGGGGTCTAACCGGGGAGCTGTTTTTT
CASSYTGGLTGELFF
>TRBV6-1|NA|TRBJ2-7|TRBD2
TGTGCCAGCAGTAGGACTAGCTCCTACGAGCAGTACTTC
CASSRTSSYEQYF
>TRBV4-1|NA|TRBJ2-7|TRBD2
TGCGCCAGCAGAGGGGAGGGCTCCGAGCAGTACTTC
CASRGEGSEQYF
>TRBV6-5|NA|TRBJ1-1|NA
TGTGCCAGCAGTTCTGTACCCGGGGCTGAAGCTTTCTTT
CASSSVPGAEAFF
>TRBV7-2|NA|TRBJ2-7|TRBD2
TGTGCCAGCAGCTTGAGACTAGCGGGAGTAGGAGAGCAGTACTTC
CASSLRLAGVGEQYF
>TRBV2|NA|TRBJ1-5|TRBD1
TGTGCCAGCAGTAGCACAGGGGGGTATCAGCCCCAGCATTTT
CASSSTGGYQPQHF
>TRBV11-3|NA|TRBJ2-7|NA
TGTGCCAGCAGCTTCGTATCGGCCTACGAGCAGTACTTC
CASSFVSAYEQYF
>TRBV5-1|NA|TRBJ2-7|NA
TGCGCCAGCAGCCTGCACCCGGTCCATCTCTACGAGCAGTACTTC
CASSLHPVHLYEQYF
>TRBV11-3|NA|TRBJ1-6|TRBD1
TGTGCCAGCAGCTTAGGACAGGGGTACGGACTAAATCACTCACCCCTCCACTTT
CASSLGQGYGLNHSPLHF
>TRBV5-1|once|TRBJ1-5|NA
TGCGCCAGCAGCTTGGGAGAAGGACAGTTTAGCAATCAGCCCCAGCATTTT
CASSLGEGQFSNQPQHF
>TRBV7-8|NA|TRBJ2-1|NA
TGTGCCAGCAGAGTTGATTCGGTGGACAATGAGCAGTTCTTC
CASRVDSVDNEQFF
>TRBV19|NA|TRBJ1-4|NA
TGTGCCAGTAGTATAGCATCTTTATCCAGGCGAGCTAATGAAAAACTGTTTTTT
CASSIASLSRRANEKLFF
>TRBV6-1|once|TRBJ1-5|NA
TGTGCCAGCAGTGGCGGACAGTACAATCAGCCCCAGCATTTT
CASSGGQYNQPQHF